The 11 T cell receptor beta chains below all came from one sample that was sequenced in a study of T cell changes during pregnancy in multiple sclerosis. Clones were sequenced by immunoSEQ multiplex PCR, and TCRdb holds only the in-frame ones, with some missing. The sample has about 80,000 clones, about 93% seen once. The sequencing used peripheral blood, collected after pregnancy. Receptors originate from a female donor in good health, enrolled as a control in a pregnancy study.

The chain uses TRBV18 and TRBJ1-4, with 7 bases fitting TRBD1. The CDR3 runs 18 residues. The junction had 11 bases not matched to a gene; V was cut back by 4 bases and J by 0 bases. Germline V gives CDR1 KGHSH, CDR2 LQKENI. CDR3 protein: CASSRKTGSAATNEKLFF. In DNA form, the CDR3 reads TGTGCCAGCTCACGCAAGACAGGGTCGGCTGCAACTAATGAAAAACTGTTTTTT.

V gene TRBV7-8 combines with J gene TRBJ2-1; D might be TRBD2 (6 bases). CDR1 SGHVS and CDR2 FQNEAQ come from the germline V gene. Trimming took 4 bases from V and 7 from J, leaving 17 bases between them. The CDR3 runs 15 residues. The CDR3 sequence: CASSSVIAATNEQFF. DNA of the CDR3: TGTGCCAGCAGCTCTGTTATAGCGGCGACGAATGAGCAGTTCTTC.

The J gene is TRBJ2-7, the V gene TRBV19; 8 bases fit TRBD2. Germline V gene data show CDR1 as LNHDA and CDR2 as SQIVND (reference sequence). The J segment lost 7 bases and the V segment lost 7 bases, leaving 9 bases of the junction unmatched. The CDR3 loop spans 13 amino acids. This CDR3 reads CASNQPGGGEQYF. The CDR3 bases are TGTGCCAGTAACCAACCGGGGGGGGGTGAGCAGTACTTC. Using reference TRBV19 and TRBJ2-7 for the parts outside the CDR3, the full variable domain is DGGITQSPKYLFRKEGQNVTLSCEQNLNHDAMYWYRQDPGQGLRLIYYSQIVNDFQKGDIAEGYSVSREKKESFPLTVTSAQKNPTAFYLCASNQPGGGEQYFGPGTRLTVT.

The CDR3 nucleotides read TGTGCCAGCAGCCCCACCGGGACTAGCGGCTACAATGAGCAGTTCTTC. It is translated as CASSPTGTSGYNEQFF. The rearrangement uses TRBV7-2 and TRBJ2-1; 11 bases match TRBD2. This CDR3 has 16 residues. The germline V gene has CDR1 SGHTA and CDR2 FQGNSA. Trimming at V came to 5 bases and at J to 3 bases, leaving 6 bases not matched to a gene. The whole variable domain, remainder taken from reference TRBV7-2 and TRBJ2-1, is GAGVSQSPSNKVTEKGKDVELRCDPISGHTALYWYRQSLGQGLEFLIYFQGNSAPDKSGLPSDRFSAERTGGSVSTLTIQRTQQEDSAVYLCASSPTGTSGYNEQFFGPGTRLTVL.

This clone was seen only a few times. The junction and the germline gene differ at one end; a read error may be behind it. The chain has TRBV4-1 and TRBJ1-4, with unresolved D. CDR3 length equals 11 residues. Germline loops: CDR1 MGHRA, CDR2 YSYEKL. For the CDR3, the DNA is TGCGCCAGCAGCCCAGCCGGAGTGAGAGGGTTT. The encoded protein is CASSPAGVRGF.

The chain joins TRBV7-8 to TRBJ2-5, with 8 bases aligning to TRBD2. The CDR3 is 16 residues long. With V trimmed by 3 bases and J by 3 bases, 9 bases remained unmatched. Per the germline V gene, CDR1 is SGHVS and CDR2 is FQNEAQ. The CDR3 region is CASSFSVPREEETQYF. DNA of the CDR3: TGTGCCAGCAGCTTCTCCGTCCCGCGGGAGGAAGAGACCCAGTACTTC.

In its sample, this clone was seen a few times. The genes are TRBV6-4 and TRBJ2-5; TRBD2 is a possible D gene (5 bases). The germline V and J ends were trimmed by 0 bases and 4 bases, with 9 bases remaining between them. CDR1 is MRHNA, CDR2 SNTAGT, per germline. The CDR3 covers 14 residues. CDR3 amino acids: CASSDSAGSETQYF. For the CDR3, the DNA is TGTGCCAGCAGTGACTCGGCGGGCTCAGAGACCCAGTACTTC.

This chain links TRBV4-1 with TRBJ1-1; D perhaps matches TRBD1 (6 bases). Germline assignment: CDR1 MGHRA and CDR2 YSYEKL. The germline V and J ends were trimmed by 0 bases and 1 base, with 24 bases remaining between them. The CDR3 contains 20 residues. CDR3 nucleotide sequence: TGCGCCAGCAGCCAAGATCGGCCCAGGGGAGGGACTCTTAGGAACACTGAAGCTTTCTTT. It translates to CASSQDRPRGGTLRNTEAFF.

This chain uses TRBV7-3 with TRBJ2-7; 8 bases are shared with TRBD2. Germline CDR1 is SGHTA and CDR2 is FQGTGA. CDR3 length: 15 residues. After removal of 2 bases from V and 1 base from J, the junction contained 4 bases not matched to a gene. For the CDR3, the DNA is TGTGCCAGCAGCTTACTTCCGGGAGGGTCCTACGAGCAGTACTTC. It is translated as CASSLLPGGSYEQYF.

V gene TRBV6-5 combines with J gene TRBJ1-1; D perhaps matches TRBD1 (5 bases). The length of the CDR3 is 15 residues. CDR1 is MNHEY and CDR2 is SVGAGI in the germline V gene. Trimming removed 0 bases at V and 5 bases at J, with 13 bases between. The CDR3 protein is CASSYSNQGRTEAFF. The CDR3 DNA reads as TGTGCCAGCAGTTACTCGAATCAGGGCAGGACTGAAGCTTTCTTT.

The chain links TRBV15 to TRBJ2-1, with D possibly being TRBD1 (6 bases). V lost 5 bases, J lost 4 bases, and 18 bases lay in between. The length of the CDR3 is 16 residues. CDR1 is LNHNV, CDR2 YYDKDF, per germline (reference sequence). The CDR3 DNA is TGTGCCACCAGCCGGCCGCAGGGGCGTAATTACAATGAGCAGTTCTTC. Translation: CATSRPQGRNYNEQFF. Filled out from reference TRBV15 and TRBJ2-1, the complete variable domain reads DAMVIQNPRYQVTQFGKPVTLSCSQTLNHNVMYWYQQKSSQAPKLLFHYYDKDFNNEADTPDNFQSRRPNTSFCFLDIRSPGLGDTAMYLCATSRPQGRNYNEQFFGPGTRLTVL.